One sample yielded the 10 T cell receptor beta chains listed below, sequenced in a study of T-cell memory formation after mild COVID-19. A single record per CDR3 protein comes from TCRdb applying MiXCR to the 5' RACE reads. Of about 38,000 distinct CDR3 sequences in the sample, about an eighth are singletons; the top ten hold approximately 29%. The source material was PBMCs or a T cell subset sorted from them (not recorded which). The source is a man aged 18 to 30 who had mild COVID-19 (a few samples of this study predate the infection). Cell type and time point are not known.

This clonotype was observed at least ten times. The chain has TRBV24-1 and TRBJ2-1; TRBD1 aligns across 8 bases. Germline V gene lookup returns CDR1 KGHDR and CDR2 SFDVKD. V was pared by 1 base and J by 1 base, with 8 bases of the junction left unmatched. The CDR3 length is 18 residues. DNA for the CDR3: TGTGCCACCAGTGATTTCTCCACCGGACAGGGTTCCTACAATGAGCAGTTCTTC. Translated, it gives CATSDFSTGQGSYNEQFF.

The sample holds many counts of this clonotype. The rearrangement joins TRBV6-2 or TRBV6-3 to TRBJ2-3; D is unresolved. The germline CDR1 and CDR2 sequences are MNHEY and SVGEGT. Trimming cost V 2 bases and J 8 bases, with 8 bases left between them. The CDR3 consists of 12 residues. The CDR3 loop is CASSYGPGTQYF. The CDR3 bases are TGTGCCAGCAGTTACGGGCCGGGTACGCAGTATTTT.

Many counts were recorded for this clonotype. The DNA for the CDR3 is TGTGCCAGCACCCATTACCGTTCACCCCTCCACTTT. The encoded protein is CASTHYRSPLHF. The V gene is TRBV7-2, the J gene TRBJ1-6; D call uncertain. Germline CDR1 SGHTA, CDR2 FQGNSA. This CDR3 spans 12 amino acids. V lost 7 bases, J lost 9 bases, and 10 bases lay in between.

This clonotype was counted between two and nine times. This chain joins TRBV11-2 and TRBJ2-2, with 7 bases matching TRBD2. Germline V lookup: CDR1 SGHAT, CDR2 FQNNGV. The CDR3 extends over 15 amino acids. V was pared by 5 bases and J by 4 bases, with 7 bases of the junction left unmatched. This chain's CDR3 is CASSRVGEGTGELFF. DNA of the CDR3: TGTGCCAGCAGCCGCGTGGGGGAGGGCACCGGGGAGCTGTTTTTT.

This clonotype was observed many times. The chain couples TRBV29-1 to TRBJ2-2; D not resolved. This CDR3 comprises 16 residues. Per the germline V gene, CDR1 is SQVTM and CDR2 is ANQGSEA. V lost 0 bases to trimming and J lost 4 bases, with 15 bases between them. The CDR3 here is CSVEDWPAKGTGELFF. Here the CDR3 DNA reads TGCAGCGTTGAAGATTGGCCAGCAAAAGGCACCGGGGAGCTGTTTTTT.

This clonotype came up a few times. The rearrangement joins TRBV3-1 to TRBJ2-2; possible D gene TRBD1, 6 bases. Per germline, CDR1 LGHDT and CDR2 YNNKEL (reference sequence). V lost 4 bases and J 6 bases, leaving 15 bases between the germline ends. The length of the CDR3 is 15 residues. The CDR3 is CASSLTGARAGELFF. CDR3 nucleotides: TGTGCCAGCAGCCTGACAGGAGCTCGGGCCGGGGAGCTGTTTTTT.

This clonotype showed up many times. This sequence joins TRBV9 and TRBJ2-3; D perhaps matches TRBD2 (7 bases). The germline V gene encodes CDR1 SGDLS and CDR2 YYNGEE. The CDR3 has 17 residues. V lost 0 bases to trimming and J lost 5 bases, with 19 bases between them. The CDR3 region has the DNA TGTGCCAGCAGCGTAGAGGGGGTGGATAGCGGGCTAGATACGCAGTATTTT. The encoded protein is CASSVEGVDSGLDTQYF.

This clonotype was seen repeatedly, ten times or more. The chain recombines TRBV20-1 with TRBJ1-3; D ambiguous. From germline, CDR1 is DFQATT and CDR2 SNEGSKA (reference sequence). The CDR3 is 11 amino acids. The V gene lost 1 base and the J gene lost 14 bases, with 12 bases spanning the gap. The CDR3 DNA is TGCAGTGCTAGAGGAGCCGGATTTGTATATTTT. Amino acids: CSARGAGFVYF.

This clonotype was seen at least ten times. The chain combines TRBV20-1 with TRBJ1-1; D not resolved. Trimming cost V 5 bases and J 2 bases, with 6 bases left between them. The CDR3 loop spans 11 amino acids. Germline lookup yields CDR1 DFQATT and CDR2 SNEGSKA (reference sequence). CDR3 in amino acids: CSADTNTEAFF. DNA for the CDR3: TGCAGTGCTGACACAAACACTGAAGCTTTCTTT.

The sample holds many counts of this clonotype. The V and J genes are TRBV28 and TRBJ1-1; TRBD1 matches 9 bases. V lost 6 bases and J lost 1; bases outside the gene matches: 6. The CDR3 is 15 amino acids. Germline CDR1 reads MDHEN; CDR2 reads SYDVKM. The CDR3 loop is CASSTGGAENTEAFF. The CDR3 DNA reads as TGTGCCAGCAGCACAGGGGGCGCCGAGAACACTGAAGCTTTCTTT.